This TCR beta chain was captured by sequencing in a study of T cell repertoires in cytomegalovirus infection. Study overall: It can be stated that public TCR beta signatures indicated CMV infection as well as a matching HLA type. Study conclusions and caveats: Summed public TCR beta family frequency identified CMV carriers bearing the relevant HLA.

Notes on this clonotype: Its specificity is unknown.

V lost 8 bases and J lost 0, with 11 bases in between. Germline-derived CDR1 and CDR2 are MNHNS and SASEGT. CDR3 length equals 14 residues. In TCRdb, the reads were re-called with MiXCR into one record per CDR3 protein. In the table there are a few hundred thousand distinct CDR3 sequences, almost 40% of which are singletons. The TCR was taken from a human donor in good health (CMV status not recorded). Some clones in this sample may be carry-over from other donors' samples. The chain employs TRBV6-1 and TRBJ1-3, with D perhaps TRBD1 (5 bases). Specimen: cultured PBMCs, collected from culture after CMV antigen stimulation. The CDR3 loop reads CASLGDFSGNTIYF. CDR3 nucleotides: TGTGCCAGCTTGGGGGACTTCTCTGGAAACACCATATATTTT.